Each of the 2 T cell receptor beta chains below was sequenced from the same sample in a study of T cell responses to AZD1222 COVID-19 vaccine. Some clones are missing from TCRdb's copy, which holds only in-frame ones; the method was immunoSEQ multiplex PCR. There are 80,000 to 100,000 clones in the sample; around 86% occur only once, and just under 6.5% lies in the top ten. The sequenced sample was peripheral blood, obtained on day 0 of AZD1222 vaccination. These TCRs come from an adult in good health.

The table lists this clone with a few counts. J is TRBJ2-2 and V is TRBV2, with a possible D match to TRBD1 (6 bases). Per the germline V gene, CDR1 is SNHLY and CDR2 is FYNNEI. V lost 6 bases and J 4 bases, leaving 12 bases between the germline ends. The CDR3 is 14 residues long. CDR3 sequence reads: CASRVGQSTGELFF. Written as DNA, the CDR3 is TGTGCCAGCAGGGTCGGACAGTCCACCGGGGAGCTGTTTTTT.

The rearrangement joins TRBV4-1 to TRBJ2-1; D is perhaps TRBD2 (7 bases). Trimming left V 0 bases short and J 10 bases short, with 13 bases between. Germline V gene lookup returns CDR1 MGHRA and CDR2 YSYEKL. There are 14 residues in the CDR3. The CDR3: CASSQDAGAGEQFF. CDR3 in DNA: TGCGCCAGCAGCCAAGACGCGGGGGCAGGGGAGCAGTTCTTC.